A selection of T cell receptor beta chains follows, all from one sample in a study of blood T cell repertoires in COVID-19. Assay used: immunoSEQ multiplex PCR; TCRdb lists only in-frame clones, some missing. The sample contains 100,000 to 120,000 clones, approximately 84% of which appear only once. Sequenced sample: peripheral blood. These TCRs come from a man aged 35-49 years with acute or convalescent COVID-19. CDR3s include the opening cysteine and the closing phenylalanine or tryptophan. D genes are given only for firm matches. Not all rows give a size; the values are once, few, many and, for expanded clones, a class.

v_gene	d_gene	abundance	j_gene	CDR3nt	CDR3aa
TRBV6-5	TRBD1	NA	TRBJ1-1	TGTGCCAGCAGTTACGGCCAGGGGGCTTGGAACACTGAAGCTTTCTTT	CASSYGQGAWNTEAFF
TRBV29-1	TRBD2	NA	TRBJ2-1	TGCAGCGTCGATGCTAGCGGGAACTACAATGAGCAGTTCTTC	CSVDASGNYNEQFF
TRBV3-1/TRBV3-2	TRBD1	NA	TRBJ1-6	TGTGCCAGCAGCCGAGACAGGGGGAATTCACCCCTCCACTTT	CASSRDRGNSPLHF
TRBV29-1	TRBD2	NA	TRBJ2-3	TGCAGCGTTGACACCGGCGGACTAGCGGGGGGGATGCAGTATTTT	CSVDTGGLAGGMQYF
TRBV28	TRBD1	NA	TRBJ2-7	TGTGCCAGCAGTCAGGGGGCGAGGGCCTACGAGCAGTACTTC	CASSQGARAYEQYF
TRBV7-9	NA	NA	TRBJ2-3	TGTGCCAGCAGCTTAAGAGAGATCACAGATACGCAGTATTTT	CASSLREITDTQYF
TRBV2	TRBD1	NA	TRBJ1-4	TGTGCCAGCAGGGACAGGGGGTTCCTTAATGAAAAACTGTTTTTT	CASRDRGFLNEKLFF
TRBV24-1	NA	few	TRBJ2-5	TGTGCCACCAGTGAGGCAGGTCCGAAAGAGACCCAGTACTTC	CATSEAGPKETQYF
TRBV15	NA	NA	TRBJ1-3	TGTGCCACCAGCAGGGGCGGGGGGACCGCTGGAAACACCATATATTTT	CATSRGGGTAGNTIYF
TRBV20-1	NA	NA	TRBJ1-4	TGCAGTGCTAGTCTCAGAACTAATGAAAAACTGTTTTTT	CSASLRTNEKLFF
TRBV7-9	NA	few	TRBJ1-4	TGTGCCAGCAGCTTTGGGCGGACAAATGAAAAACTGTTTTTT	CASSFGRTNEKLFF
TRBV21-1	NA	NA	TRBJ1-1	TGTGCCAGCAGCAAAGTTGTGGGCAGTAACACTGAAGCTTTCTTT	CASSKVVGSNTEAFF
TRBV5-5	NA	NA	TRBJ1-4	TGTGCCAGCAGCAGCCAGGCGGGATCGGGGGAAAAACTGTTTTTT	CASSSQAGSGEKLFF
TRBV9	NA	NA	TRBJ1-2	TGTGCCAGCTCACCGTATTCTAATGGGGCAGCCTATGGCTACACCTTC	CASSPYSNGAAYGYTF
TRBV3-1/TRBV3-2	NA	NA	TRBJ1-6	TGTGCCAGCAGCCAAGTCCCGAGGATGGGTTTGGGGCATGGTTCACCCCTCCACTTT	CASSQVPRMGLGHGSPLHF
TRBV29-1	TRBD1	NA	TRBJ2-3	TGCAGCCTACCGGACAGGAACACAGATACGCAGTATTTT	CSLPDRNTDTQYF
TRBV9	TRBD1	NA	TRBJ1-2	TGTGCCAGCACACAGGGGGCGCAAACTTGGGGCTACACCTTC	CASTQGAQTWGYTF
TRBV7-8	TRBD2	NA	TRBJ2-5	TGTGCCAGCAGCTTATTGGTAGCGGGGGCCCAAGAGACCCAGTACTTC	CASSLLVAGAQETQYF
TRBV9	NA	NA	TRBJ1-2	TGTGCCAGCAGCGTAGATACCCGGGATGGCTACACCTTC	CASSVDTRDGYTF
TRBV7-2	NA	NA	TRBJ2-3	TGTGCCAGCAGCTTAGAGGAGGGGGGGCCGGGAGATACGCAGTATTTT	CASSLEEGGPGDTQYF
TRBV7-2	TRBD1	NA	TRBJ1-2	TGTGCCAGCAGCTACGACAGGGGGTATGGCTACACCTTC	CASSYDRGYGYTF
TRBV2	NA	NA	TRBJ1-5	TGTGCCAGCAAACAGGGTGGGGATCAGCCCCAGCATTTT	CASKQGGDQPQHF
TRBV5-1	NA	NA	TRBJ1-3	TGCGCCAGCAGCCAATCGGACAGTTACTCTGGAAACACCATATATTTT	CASSQSDSYSGNTIYF
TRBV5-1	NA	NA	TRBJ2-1	TGCGCCAGCAGTTCGACTTTTTCCTACAATGAGCAGTTCTTC	CASSSTFSYNEQFF
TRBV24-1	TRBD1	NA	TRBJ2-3	TGTGCCACCAGTGCCTCTCTAAGGTCCGGACAGGGGATTTCCACAGATACGCAGTATTTT	CATSASLRSGQGISTDTQYF
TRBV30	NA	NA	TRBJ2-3	TGTACCGGGGAGGCACAGCCTAGCACAGATACGCAGTATTTT	CTGEAQPSTDTQYF
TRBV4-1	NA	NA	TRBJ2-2	TGCGCCAGCAATGCAGGCGGGGAGCTGTTTTTT	CASNAGGELFF
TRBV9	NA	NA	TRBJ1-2	TGTGCCAGCACCCCCGATTCATCGGCGGGCTATGGCTACACCTTC	CASTPDSSAGYGYTF
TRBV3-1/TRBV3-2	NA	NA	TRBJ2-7	TGTGCCAGCAGCAAAGGGACAACCTACGAGCAGTACTTC	CASSKGTTYEQYF
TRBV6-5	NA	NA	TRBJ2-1	TGTGCCAGCAGTTACGTCGGCTACAATGAGCAGTTCTTC	CASSYVGYNEQFF
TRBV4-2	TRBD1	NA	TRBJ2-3	TGTGCCAGCAGCCAAGGGACAGGGGGAGGAGATACGCAGTATTTT	CASSQGTGGGDTQYF
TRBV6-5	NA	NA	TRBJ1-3	TGTGCCAGCCGAGAGGAGTTGACTGGAAACACCATATATTTT	CASREELTGNTIYF
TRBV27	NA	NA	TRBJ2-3	TGTGCCAGCAGTTCTGCGGATACGCAGTATTTT	CASSSADTQYF
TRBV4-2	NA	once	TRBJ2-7	TGTGCCAGCAGCCAAGGCGGCTTAAGTTCCTACGAGCAGTACTTC	CASSQGGLSSYEQYF
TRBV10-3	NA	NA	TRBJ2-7	TGTGCCACCCGACAGGCCCCGGGGGAGCAGTACTTC	CATRQAPGEQYF
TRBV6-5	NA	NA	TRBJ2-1	TGTGCCAGCAGTAAGCCGGATGAGCAGTTCTTC	CASSKPDEQFF
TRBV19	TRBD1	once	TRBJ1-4	TGTGCCAGTAGTAGACAGGGTAATGAAAAACTGTTTTTT	CASSRQGNEKLFF
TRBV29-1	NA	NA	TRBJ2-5	TGCAGCGTTGCACGGGCAGGGCGGCAAGAGACCCAGTACTTC	CSVARAGRQETQYF
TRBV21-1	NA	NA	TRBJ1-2	TGTGCCAGCAAGGACAGGGAGAGCGGCTACACCTTC	CASKDRESGYTF
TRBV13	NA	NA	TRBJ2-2	TGTGCCAGCAGCTTGGAGGGGAACACCGGGGAGCTGTTTTTT	CASSLEGNTGELFF
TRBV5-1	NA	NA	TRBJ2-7	TGCGCCAGCAGCTTCCCAGGCTCCTACGAGCAGTACTTC	CASSFPGSYEQYF
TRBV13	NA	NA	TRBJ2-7	TGTGCCAGCAGCTTAAGCGACAGGTTCTCCTACGAGCAGTACTTC	CASSLSDRFSYEQYF
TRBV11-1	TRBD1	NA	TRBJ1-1	TGTGCCAGCAGTTACGACAGGGTGGGCACTGAAGCTTTCTTT	CASSYDRVGTEAFF
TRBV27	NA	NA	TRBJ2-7	TGTGCCAGCAGCCTACGGGGGTTGAACTACGAGCAGTACTTC	CASSLRGLNYEQYF
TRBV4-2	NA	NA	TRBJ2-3	TGTGCCAGCAGCCAAGATTATGGTCAGGCAAGCACAGATACGCAGTATTTT	CASSQDYGQASTDTQYF
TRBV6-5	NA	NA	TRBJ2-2	TGTGCCAGCAGTTATTCCCGGGAATACACCGGGGAGCTGTTTTTT	CASSYSREYTGELFF
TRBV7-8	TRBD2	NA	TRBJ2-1	TGTGCCAGCAGCCGAGTGGGTCTGGGACTAGGGTCTGTGGATGAGCAGTTCTTC	CASSRVGLGLGSVDEQFF
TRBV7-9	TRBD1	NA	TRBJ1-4	TGTGCCAGCAGCTTAGTGCGATGGCAGGGACAGGGAAAACTGTTTTTT	CASSLVRWQGQGKLFF
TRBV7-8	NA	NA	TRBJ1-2	TGTGCCAGCAGCTTATTGGAGGGTATGCAAGGCTATGGCTACACCTTC	CASSLLEGMQGYGYTF
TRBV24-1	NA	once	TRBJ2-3	TGTGCCACCAGTGATTTAAGAGGAGATACGCAGTATTTT	CATSDLRGDTQYF
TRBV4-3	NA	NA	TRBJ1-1	TGCGCCAGCGGGGGGATGGCGAACACTGAAGCTTTCTTT	CASGGMANTEAFF
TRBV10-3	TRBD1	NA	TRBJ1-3	TGTGCCATCAGGGGGACAGACTCTGGAAACACCATATATTTT	CAIRGTDSGNTIYF
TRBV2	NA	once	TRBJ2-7	TGTGCCAGCAGTGATCCTTTGGACAGAATCTACGAGCAGTACTTC	CASSDPLDRIYEQYF
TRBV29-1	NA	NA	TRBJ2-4	TGCAGCGCTGAGGTCGGACTAGCCAAAAACATTCAGTACTTC	CSAEVGLAKNIQYF
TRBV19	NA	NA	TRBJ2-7	TGTGCCAGTAAACCCAGGGAAACGGACGAGCAGTACTTC	CASKPRETDEQYF